The clone carrying this T cell receptor beta chain was observed many times. The source of the sample is a study of molecular identifiers for immune sequencing clone quantification. TCRdb used MiXCR to reprocess the PCR reads, holding one entry per CDR3 protein. The table lists about half a million distinct CDR3 sequences, 25% of them singletons, with approximately 0.76% in the top ten. With 5 bases clipped from V and 2 bases from J, the junction kept 14 bases outside the gene matches. The CDR3 consists of 19 residues. Per germline, CDR1 SGHVS and CDR2 FNYEAQ. This receptor was taken from a human donor in good health. Some libraries in this study had Jurkat cell RNA spiked in. The sequencing input was naive CD8+ T cells from blood, with Jurkat cell RNA spiked in. Subset reported: FACS-sorted CD8+CD4-CCR7+CD45RA+ naive T cells. The chain recombines TRBV7-6 with TRBJ2-3; 12 bases map to TRBD2. The CDR3 spells CASSNPQTRLAGDTDTQYF. The CDR3 DNA sequence: TGTGCCAGCAGCAACCCACAAACTCGACTAGCGGGAGACACAGATACGCAGTATTTT. The entire variable domain, with the rest obtained from reference TRBV7-6 and TRBJ2-3, is as follows: GAGVSQSPRYKVTKRGQDVALRCDPISGHVSLYWYRQALGQGPEFLTYFNYEAQQDKSGLPNDRFSAERPEGSISTLTIQRTEQRDSAMYRCASSNPQTRLAGDTDTQYFGPGTRLTVL.